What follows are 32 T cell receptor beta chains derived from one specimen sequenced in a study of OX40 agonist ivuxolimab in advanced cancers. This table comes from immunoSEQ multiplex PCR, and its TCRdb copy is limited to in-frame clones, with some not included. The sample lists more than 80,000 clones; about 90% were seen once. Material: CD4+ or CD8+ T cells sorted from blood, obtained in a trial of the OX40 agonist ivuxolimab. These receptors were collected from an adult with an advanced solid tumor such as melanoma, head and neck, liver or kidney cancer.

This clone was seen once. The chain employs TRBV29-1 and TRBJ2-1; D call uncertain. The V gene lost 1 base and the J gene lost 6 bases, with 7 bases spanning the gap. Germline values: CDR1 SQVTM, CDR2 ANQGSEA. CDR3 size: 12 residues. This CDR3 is CSVEAIRNEQFF. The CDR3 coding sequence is TGCAGCGTTGAAGCCATCCGCAATGAGCAGTTCTTC.

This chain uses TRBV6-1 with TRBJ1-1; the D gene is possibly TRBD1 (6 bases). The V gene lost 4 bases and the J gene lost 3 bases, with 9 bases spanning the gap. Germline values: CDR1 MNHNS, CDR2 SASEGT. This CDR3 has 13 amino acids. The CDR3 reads CASSGTVDTEAFF. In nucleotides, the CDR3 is TGTGCCAGCAGTGGGACAGTGGACACTGAAGCTTTCTTT.

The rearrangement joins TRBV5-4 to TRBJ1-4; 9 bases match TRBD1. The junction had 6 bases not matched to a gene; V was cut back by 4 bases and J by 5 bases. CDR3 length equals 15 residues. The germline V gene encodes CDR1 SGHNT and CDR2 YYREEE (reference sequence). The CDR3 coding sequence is TGTGCCAGCAGCCGATCGACAGGGGGGAATGAAAAACTGTTTTTT. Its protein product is CASSRSTGGNEKLFF.

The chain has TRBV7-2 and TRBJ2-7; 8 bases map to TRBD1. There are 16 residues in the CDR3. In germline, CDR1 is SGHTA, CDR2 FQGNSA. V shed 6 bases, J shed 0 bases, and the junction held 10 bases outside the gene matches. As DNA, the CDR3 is TGTGCCAGCAGACCATCCCAGGGGGCTAGCTCCTACGAGCAGTACTTC. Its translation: CASRPSQGASSYEQYF.

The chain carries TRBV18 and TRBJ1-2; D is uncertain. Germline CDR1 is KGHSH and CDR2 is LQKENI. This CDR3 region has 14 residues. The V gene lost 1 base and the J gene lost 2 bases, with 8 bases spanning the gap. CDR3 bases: TGTGCCAGCTCACCACTACCCAAAAACTATGGCTACACCTTC. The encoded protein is CASSPLPKNYGYTF.

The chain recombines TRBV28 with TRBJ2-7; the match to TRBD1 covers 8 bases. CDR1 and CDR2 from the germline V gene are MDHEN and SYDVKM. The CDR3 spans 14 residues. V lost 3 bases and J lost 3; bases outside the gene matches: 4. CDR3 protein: CASSLETGDYEQYF. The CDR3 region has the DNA TGTGCCAGCAGTTTGGAGACAGGGGACTACGAGCAGTACTTC.

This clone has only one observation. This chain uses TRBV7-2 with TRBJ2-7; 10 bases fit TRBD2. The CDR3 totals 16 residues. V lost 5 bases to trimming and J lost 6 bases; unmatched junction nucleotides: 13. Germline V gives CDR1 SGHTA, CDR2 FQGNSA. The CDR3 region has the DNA TGTGCCAGCAGCCTAAAACTAGCGGGACCTGGCTCCGAGCAGTACTTC. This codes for CASSLKLAGPGSEQYF.

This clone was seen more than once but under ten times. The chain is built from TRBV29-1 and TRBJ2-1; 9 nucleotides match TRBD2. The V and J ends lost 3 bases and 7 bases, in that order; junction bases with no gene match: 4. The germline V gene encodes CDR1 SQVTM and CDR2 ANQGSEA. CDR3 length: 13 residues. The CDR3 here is CSVDAGGLNEQFF. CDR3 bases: TGCAGCGTTGACGCGGGAGGGTTAAATGAGCAGTTCTTC.

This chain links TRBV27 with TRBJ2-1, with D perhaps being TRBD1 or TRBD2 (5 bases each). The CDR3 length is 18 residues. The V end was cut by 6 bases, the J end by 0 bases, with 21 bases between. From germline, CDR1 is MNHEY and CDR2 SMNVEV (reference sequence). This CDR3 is CASSRGLTGLSSYNEQFF. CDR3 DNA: TGTGCCAGCAGCCGGGGCTTAACCGGGCTGAGCTCCTACAATGAGCAGTTCTTC.

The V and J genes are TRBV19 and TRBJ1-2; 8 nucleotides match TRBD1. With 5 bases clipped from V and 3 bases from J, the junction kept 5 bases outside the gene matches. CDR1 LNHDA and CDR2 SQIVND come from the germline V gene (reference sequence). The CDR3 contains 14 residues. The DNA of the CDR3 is TGTGCCAGTAGTGGCAGGGGGCGCGACTATGGCTACACCTTC. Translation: CASSGRGRDYGYTF.

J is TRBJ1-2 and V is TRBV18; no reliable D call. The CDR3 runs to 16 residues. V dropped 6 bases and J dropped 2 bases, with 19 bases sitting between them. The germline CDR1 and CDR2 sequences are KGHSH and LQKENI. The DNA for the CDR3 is TGTGCCAGCTCTTCGGACTCCCCCCTCCCCAACTATGGCTACACCTTC. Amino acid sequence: CASSSDSPLPNYGYTF. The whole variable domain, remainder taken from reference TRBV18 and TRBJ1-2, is NAGVMQNPRHLVRRRGQEARLRCSPMKGHSHVYWYRQLPEEGLKFMVYLQKENIIDESGMPKERFSAEFPKEGPSILRIQQVVRGDSAAYFCASSSDSPLPNYGYTFGSGTRLTVV.

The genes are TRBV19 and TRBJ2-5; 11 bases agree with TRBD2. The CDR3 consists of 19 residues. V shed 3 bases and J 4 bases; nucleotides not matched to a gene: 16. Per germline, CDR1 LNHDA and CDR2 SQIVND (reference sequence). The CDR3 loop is CASSITGLAGYTKRETQYF. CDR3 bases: TGTGCCAGTAGTATCACCGGACTAGCGGGCTATACGAAGAGAGAGACCCAGTACTTC.

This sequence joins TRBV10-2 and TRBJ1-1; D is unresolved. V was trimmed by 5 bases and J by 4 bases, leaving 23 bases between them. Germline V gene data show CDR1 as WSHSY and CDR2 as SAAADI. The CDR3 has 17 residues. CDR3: CASSPGYHRLKITEAFF. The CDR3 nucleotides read TGCGCCAGCAGTCCGGGGTATCACCGACTGAAAATCACTGAAGCTTTCTTT.

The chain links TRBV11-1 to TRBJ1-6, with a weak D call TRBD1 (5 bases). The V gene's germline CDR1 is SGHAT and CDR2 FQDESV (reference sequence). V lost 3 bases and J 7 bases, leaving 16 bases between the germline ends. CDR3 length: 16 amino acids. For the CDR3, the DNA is TGTGCCAGCAGCTTGGCGAAAGGGACCATGAATTCACCCCTCCACTTT. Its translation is CASSLAKGTMNSPLHF.

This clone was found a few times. The CDR3 reads CASSLVGTGYTDTQYF. The CDR3 DNA reads TGTGCCAGCAGCTTAGTTGGGACAGGCTACACAGATACGCAGTATTTT. V gene TRBV11-2 combines with J gene TRBJ2-3; 8 bases agree with TRBD1. After removal of 1 base from V and 2 bases from J, the junction contained 5 bases not matched to a gene. Per the germline V gene, CDR1 is SGHAT and CDR2 is FQNNGV. CDR3 length equals 16 residues. Using reference TRBV11-2 and TRBJ2-3 for the parts outside the CDR3, the full variable domain is EAGVAQSPRYKIIEKRQSVAFWCNPISGHATLYWYQQILGQGPKLLIQFQNNGVVDDSQLPKDRFSAERLKGVDSTLKIQPAKLEDSAVYLCASSLVGTGYTDTQYFGPGTRLTVL.

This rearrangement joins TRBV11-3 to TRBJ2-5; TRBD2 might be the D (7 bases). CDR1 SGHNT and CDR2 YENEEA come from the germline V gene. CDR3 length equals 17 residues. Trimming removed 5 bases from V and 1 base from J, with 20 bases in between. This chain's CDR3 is CASSPVRGGRIQETQYF. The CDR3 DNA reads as TGTGCCAGCAGCCCAGTAAGGGGGGGCAGAATCCAAGAGACCCAGTACTTC.

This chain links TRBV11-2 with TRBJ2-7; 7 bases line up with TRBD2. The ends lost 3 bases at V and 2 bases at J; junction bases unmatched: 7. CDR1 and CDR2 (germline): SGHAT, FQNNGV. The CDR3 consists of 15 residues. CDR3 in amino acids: CASSFGRTITYEQYF. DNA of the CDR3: TGTGCCAGCAGCTTCGGGAGGACAATCACCTACGAGCAGTACTTC.

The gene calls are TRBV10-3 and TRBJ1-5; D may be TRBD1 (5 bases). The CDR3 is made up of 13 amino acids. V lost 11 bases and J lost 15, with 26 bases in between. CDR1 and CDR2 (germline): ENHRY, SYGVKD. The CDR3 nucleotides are TGTGCCGCAGGCCGGGAAGAGGGGCACCCCTGGCATTTT. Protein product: CAAGREEGHPWHF.

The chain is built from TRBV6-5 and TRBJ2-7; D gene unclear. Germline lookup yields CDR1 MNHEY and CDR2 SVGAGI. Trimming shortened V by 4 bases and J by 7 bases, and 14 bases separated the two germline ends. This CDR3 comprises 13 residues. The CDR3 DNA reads TGTGCCAGCAGTTCTGCCGACGCCGCGGAGCAGTACTTC. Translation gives CASSSADAAEQYF.

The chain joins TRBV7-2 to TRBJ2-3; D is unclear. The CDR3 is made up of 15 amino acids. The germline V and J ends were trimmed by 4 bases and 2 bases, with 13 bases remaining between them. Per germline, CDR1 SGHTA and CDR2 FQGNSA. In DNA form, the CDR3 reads TGTGCCAGCAGCTCCCGGTTGGTCCACACAGATACGCAGTATTTT. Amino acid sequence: CASSSRLVHTDTQYF.

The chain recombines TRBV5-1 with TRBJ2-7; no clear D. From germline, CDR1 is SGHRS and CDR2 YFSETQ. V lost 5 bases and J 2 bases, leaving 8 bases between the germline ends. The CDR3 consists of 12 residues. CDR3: CASRSQTYEQYF. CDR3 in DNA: TGCGCCAGCAGGAGTCAGACCTACGAGCAGTACTTC.

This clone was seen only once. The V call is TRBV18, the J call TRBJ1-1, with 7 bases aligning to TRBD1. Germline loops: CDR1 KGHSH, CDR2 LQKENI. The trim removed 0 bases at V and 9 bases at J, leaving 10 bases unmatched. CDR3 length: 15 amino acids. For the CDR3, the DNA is TGTGCCAGCTCACCACCGAAGGGGGCGAGGGAACAAGCTTTCTTT. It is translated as CASSPPKGAREQAFF.

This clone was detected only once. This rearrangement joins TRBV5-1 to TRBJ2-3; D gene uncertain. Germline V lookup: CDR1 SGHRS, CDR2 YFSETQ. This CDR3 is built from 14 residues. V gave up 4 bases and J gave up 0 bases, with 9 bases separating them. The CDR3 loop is CASSDVASTDTQYF. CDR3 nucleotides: TGCGCCAGCAGCGACGTAGCAAGCACAGATACGCAGTATTTT.

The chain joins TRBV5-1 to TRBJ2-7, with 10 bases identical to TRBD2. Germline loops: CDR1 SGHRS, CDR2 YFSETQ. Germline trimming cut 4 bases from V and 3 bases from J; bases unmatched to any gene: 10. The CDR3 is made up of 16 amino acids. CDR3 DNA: TGCGCCAGCAGCCTTGAAGCGGGAGGGACAAGCTACGAGCAGTACTTC. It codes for CASSLEAGGTSYEQYF.

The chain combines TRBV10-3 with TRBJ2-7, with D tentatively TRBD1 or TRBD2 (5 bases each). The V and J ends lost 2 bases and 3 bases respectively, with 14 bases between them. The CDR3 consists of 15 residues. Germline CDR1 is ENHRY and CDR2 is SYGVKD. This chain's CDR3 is CAISEKEAGSYEQYF. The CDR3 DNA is TGTGCCATCAGTGAGAAAGAGGCAGGGAGCTACGAGCAGTACTTC.

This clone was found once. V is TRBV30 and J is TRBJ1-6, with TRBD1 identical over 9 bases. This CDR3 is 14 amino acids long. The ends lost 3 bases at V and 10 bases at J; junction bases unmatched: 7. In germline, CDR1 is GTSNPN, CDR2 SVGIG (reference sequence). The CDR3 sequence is CAWRETGGLSPLHF. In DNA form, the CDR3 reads TGTGCCTGGAGGGAGACAGGGGGTTTGTCACCCCTCCACTTT.

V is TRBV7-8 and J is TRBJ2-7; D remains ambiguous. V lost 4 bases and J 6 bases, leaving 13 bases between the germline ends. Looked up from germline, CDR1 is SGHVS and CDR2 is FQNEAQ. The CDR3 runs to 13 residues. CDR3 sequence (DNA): TGTGCCAGCAGCTCCGTGGTGGGCTTCGAGCAGTACTTC. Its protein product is CASSSVVGFEQYF.

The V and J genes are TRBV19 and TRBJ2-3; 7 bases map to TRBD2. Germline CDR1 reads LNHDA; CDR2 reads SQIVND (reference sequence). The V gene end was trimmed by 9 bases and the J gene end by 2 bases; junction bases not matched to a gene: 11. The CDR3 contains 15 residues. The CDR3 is CASVGSGNPTDTQYF. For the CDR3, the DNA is TGTGCCAGCGTTGGGAGCGGGAACCCCACAGATACGCAGTATTTT.

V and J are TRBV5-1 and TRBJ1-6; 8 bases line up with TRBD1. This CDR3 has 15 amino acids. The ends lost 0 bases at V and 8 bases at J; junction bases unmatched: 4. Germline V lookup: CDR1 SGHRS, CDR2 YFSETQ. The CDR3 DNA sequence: TGCGCCAGCAGCTTGGATCGGACAGGGTATTCACCCCTCCACTTT. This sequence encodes CASSLDRTGYSPLHF.

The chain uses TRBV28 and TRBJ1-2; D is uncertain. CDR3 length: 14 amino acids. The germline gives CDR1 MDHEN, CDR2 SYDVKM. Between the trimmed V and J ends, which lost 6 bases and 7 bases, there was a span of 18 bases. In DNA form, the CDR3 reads TGTGCCAGCAGGCAGTTAACCACCTTGGTTGGCTACACCTTC. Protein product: CASRQLTTLVGYTF.

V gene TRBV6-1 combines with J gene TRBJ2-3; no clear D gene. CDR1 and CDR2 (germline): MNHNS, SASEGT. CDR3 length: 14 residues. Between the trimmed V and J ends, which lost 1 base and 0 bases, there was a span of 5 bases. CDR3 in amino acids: CASSEGTSTDTQYF. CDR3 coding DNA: TGTGCCAGCAGTGAAGGGACCAGCACAGATACGCAGTATTTT.

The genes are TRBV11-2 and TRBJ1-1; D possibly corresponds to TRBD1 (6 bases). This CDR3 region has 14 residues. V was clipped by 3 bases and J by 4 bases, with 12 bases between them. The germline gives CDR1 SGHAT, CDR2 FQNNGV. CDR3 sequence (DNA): TGTGCCAGCAGCTTGCAATACAGGGTCACTGAAGCTTTCTTT. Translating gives CASSLQYRVTEAFF.